This record looks at one T cell receptor (beta chain) sequence and its context. Original processing notes: Estimation of nucleated cell counts relied on the amplification of reference gene primers. Sequencing was performed with immunoSEQ multiplex PCR; in TCRdb, only in-frame clones are kept and a portion is missing. V, J and clone size reflect that table, while D and trimming were determined from the DNA. The profile shows some 100,000 clones, about nine tenths of them singletons. The source of the sample is a study of blood T cell repertoires in COVID-19. This TCR was recovered from a man aged 45 to 65 with acute or convalescent COVID-19. The sequencing input was peripheral blood.

CDR3 sequence (DNA): TGTGCCAGCAGCTTAGAGCGGACGCTCTCCTACGAGCAGTACTTC. It codes for CASSLERTLSYEQYF. The chain carries TRBV7-9 and TRBJ2-7; D is perhaps TRBD2 (5 bases). The CDR3 runs 15 residues. Deletions cut 1 base from V and 0 bases from J, with 10 bases between. From germline, CDR1 is SEHNR and CDR2 FQNEAQ (reference sequence). The full variable domain, in which reference TRBV7-9 and TRBJ2-7 provide the parts outside the CDR3, is DTGVSQNPRHKITKRGQNVTFRCDPISEHNRLYWYRQTLGQGPEFLTYFQNEAQLEKSRLLSDRFSAERPKGSFSTLEIQRTEQGDSAMYLCASSLERTLSYEQYFGPGTRLTVT.